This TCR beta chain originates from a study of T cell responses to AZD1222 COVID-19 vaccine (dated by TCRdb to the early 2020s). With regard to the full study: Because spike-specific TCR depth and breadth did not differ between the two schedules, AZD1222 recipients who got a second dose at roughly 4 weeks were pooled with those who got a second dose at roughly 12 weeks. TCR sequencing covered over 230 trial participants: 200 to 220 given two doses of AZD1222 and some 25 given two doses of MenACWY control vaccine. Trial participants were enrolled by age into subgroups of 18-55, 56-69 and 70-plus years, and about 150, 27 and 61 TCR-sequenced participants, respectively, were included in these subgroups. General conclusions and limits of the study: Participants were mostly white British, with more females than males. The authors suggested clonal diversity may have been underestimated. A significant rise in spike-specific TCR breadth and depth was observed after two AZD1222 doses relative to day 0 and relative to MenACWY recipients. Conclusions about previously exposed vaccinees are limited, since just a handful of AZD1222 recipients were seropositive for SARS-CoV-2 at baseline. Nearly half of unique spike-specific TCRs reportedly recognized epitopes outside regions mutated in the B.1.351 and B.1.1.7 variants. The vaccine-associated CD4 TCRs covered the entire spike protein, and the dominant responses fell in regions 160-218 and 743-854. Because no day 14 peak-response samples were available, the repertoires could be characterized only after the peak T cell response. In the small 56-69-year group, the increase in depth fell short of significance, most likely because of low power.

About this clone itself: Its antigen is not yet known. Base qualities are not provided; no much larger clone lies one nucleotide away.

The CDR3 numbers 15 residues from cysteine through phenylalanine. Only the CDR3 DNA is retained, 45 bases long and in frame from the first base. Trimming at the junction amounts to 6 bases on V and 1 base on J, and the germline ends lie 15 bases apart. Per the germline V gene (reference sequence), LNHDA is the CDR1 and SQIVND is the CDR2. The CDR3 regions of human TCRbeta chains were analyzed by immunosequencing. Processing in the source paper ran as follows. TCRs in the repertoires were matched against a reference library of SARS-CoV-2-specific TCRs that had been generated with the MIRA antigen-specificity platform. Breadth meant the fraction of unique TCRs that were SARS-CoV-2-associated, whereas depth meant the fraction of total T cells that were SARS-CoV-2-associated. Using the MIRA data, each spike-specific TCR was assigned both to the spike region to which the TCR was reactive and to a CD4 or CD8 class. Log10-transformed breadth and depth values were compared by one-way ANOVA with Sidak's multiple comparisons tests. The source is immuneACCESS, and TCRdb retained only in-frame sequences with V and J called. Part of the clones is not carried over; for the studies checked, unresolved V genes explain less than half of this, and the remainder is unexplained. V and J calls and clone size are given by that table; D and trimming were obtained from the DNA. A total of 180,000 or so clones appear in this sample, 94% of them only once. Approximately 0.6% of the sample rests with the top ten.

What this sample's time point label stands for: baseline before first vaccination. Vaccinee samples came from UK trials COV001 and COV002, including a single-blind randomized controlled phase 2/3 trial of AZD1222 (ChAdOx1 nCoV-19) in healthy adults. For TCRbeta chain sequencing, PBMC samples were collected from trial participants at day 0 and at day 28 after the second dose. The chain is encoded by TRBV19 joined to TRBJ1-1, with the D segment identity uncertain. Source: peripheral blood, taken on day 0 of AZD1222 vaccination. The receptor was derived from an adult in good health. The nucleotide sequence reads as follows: TGTGCCAGTAGATGGGCACATGGCGGGAACACTGAAGCTTTCTTT. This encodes CASRWAHGGNTEAFF.